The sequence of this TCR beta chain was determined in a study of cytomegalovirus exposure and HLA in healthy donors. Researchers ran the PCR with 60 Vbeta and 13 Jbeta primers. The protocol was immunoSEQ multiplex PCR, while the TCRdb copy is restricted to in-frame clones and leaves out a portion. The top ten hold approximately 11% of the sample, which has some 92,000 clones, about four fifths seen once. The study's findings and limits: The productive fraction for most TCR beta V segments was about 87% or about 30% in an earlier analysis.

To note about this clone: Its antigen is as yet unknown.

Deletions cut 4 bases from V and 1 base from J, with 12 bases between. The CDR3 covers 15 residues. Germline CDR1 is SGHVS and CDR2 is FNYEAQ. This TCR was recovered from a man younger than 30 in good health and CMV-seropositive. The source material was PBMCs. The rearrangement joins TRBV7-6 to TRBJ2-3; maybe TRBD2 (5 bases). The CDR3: CASSSEFGGTDTQYF. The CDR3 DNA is TGTGCCAGCAGCTCCGAGTTCGGGGGCACAGATACGCAGTATTTT.